Listed below are T cell receptor beta chains from one sample, sequenced in a study of CXCR3-negative and CXCR3-positive naive CD8 T cells. TCRdb processed the 5' RACE reads again and assigns one entry to each CDR3 protein, with no DNA. In total, the table holds about 82,000 distinct CDR3 sequences. Sequencing was carried out using naive CXCR3- CD8+ T cells from blood. All receptors derive from a human donor in good health. Some clones in this sample may be carry-over from other donors' samples. Both conserved end residues are part of each CDR3. The order of the fields is J gene, V gene, CDR3 protein.

j_gene: TRBJ2-3
v_gene: TRBV7-3
CDR3aa: CASSLTSGGGDTQYF

j_gene: TRBJ2-7
v_gene: TRBV11-2
CDR3aa: CASSLGVVPSYEQYF

j_gene: TRBJ2-1
v_gene: TRBV10-3
CDR3aa: CAIRLRETASYNEQFF

j_gene: TRBJ2-1
v_gene: TRBV29-1
CDR3aa: CSVEREELMYNEQFF

j_gene: TRBJ1-1
v_gene: TRBV12-3/TRBV12-4
CDR3aa: CASSYGQNTEAFF

j_gene: TRBJ1-2
v_gene: TRBV20-1
CDR3aa: CSARDYDRATYGYTF

j_gene: TRBJ2-7
v_gene: TRBV14
CDR3aa: CASSQDWGYEQYF

j_gene: TRBJ2-2
v_gene: TRBV7-9
CDR3aa: CASSEDTRGELFF

j_gene: TRBJ2-1
v_gene: TRBV5-6
CDR3aa: CASSPDVANEQFF

j_gene: TRBJ1-1
v_gene: TRBV12-3/TRBV12-4
CDR3aa: CASSFGQPNTEAFF

j_gene: TRBJ2-3
v_gene: TRBV5-1
CDR3aa: CASSSLTGTSTDTQYF

j_gene: TRBJ2-3
v_gene: TRBV29-1
CDR3aa: CSVLEREGPDTQYF

j_gene: TRBJ2-1
v_gene: TRBV29-1
CDR3aa: CSVEVVSGTGEQFF

j_gene: TRBJ1-2
v_gene: TRBV6-2/TRBV6-3
CDR3aa: CASGPHYGYTF

j_gene: TRBJ1-1
v_gene: TRBV28
CDR3aa: CASSHSRGLLEAFF

j_gene: TRBJ2-3
v_gene: TRBV6-1
CDR3aa: CASRRGLADTDTQYF

j_gene: TRBJ2-5
v_gene: TRBV29-1
CDR3aa: CSISGTSGSPHQETQYF

j_gene: TRBJ2-7
v_gene: TRBV29-1
CDR3aa: CSVEERAYEQYF

j_gene: TRBJ2-7
v_gene: TRBV29-1
CDR3aa: CSVAGGLYEQYF

j_gene: TRBJ2-1
v_gene: TRBV29-1
CDR3aa: CSAADSYISPHYNEQFF

j_gene: TRBJ2-1
v_gene: TRBV20-1
CDR3aa: CSATPDRSYNEQFF

j_gene: TRBJ1-1
v_gene: TRBV28
CDR3aa: CASSLVRGLARGTEAFF

j_gene: TRBJ2-5
v_gene: TRBV4-3
CDR3aa: CASSQEGRTGETQYF

j_gene: TRBJ2-2
v_gene: TRBV20-1
CDR3aa: CSAEGLAGGQNTGELFF

j_gene: TRBJ2-3
v_gene: TRBV29-1
CDR3aa: CSMPGTSGGNTDTQYF

j_gene: TRBJ2-1
v_gene: TRBV7-6
CDR3aa: CASSPPSYNEQFF

j_gene: TRBJ2-7
v_gene: TRBV11-3
CDR3aa: CASSPRGPEQYF

j_gene: TRBJ1-1
v_gene: TRBV7-8
CDR3aa: CASSLYSPPNTEAFF

j_gene: TRBJ2-3
v_gene: TRBV6-5
CDR3aa: CASSYSLAAVYTDTQYF

j_gene: TRBJ1-2
v_gene: TRBV21-1
CDR3aa: CASSTFWGDDGYTF

j_gene: TRBJ2-5
v_gene: TRBV5-6
CDR3aa: CASSLEANFQETQYF

j_gene: TRBJ2-2
v_gene: TRBV5-1
CDR3aa: CASSLGPDRTGELFF

j_gene: TRBJ2-5
v_gene: TRBV6-2/TRBV6-3
CDR3aa: CASKSGGERETQYF

j_gene: TRBJ2-7
v_gene: TRBV28
CDR3aa: CASTTGTGYEQYF

j_gene: TRBJ2-5
v_gene: TRBV29-1
CDR3aa: CSVEGPPSGSGETQYF

j_gene: TRBJ2-3
v_gene: TRBV12-3/TRBV12-4
CDR3aa: CASSVLAGPSDTQYF

j_gene: TRBJ1-1
v_gene: TRBV12-3/TRBV12-4
CDR3aa: CASSPLTGWDTEAFF

j_gene: TRBJ2-7
v_gene: TRBV20-1
CDR3aa: CSAALLNSYEQYF

j_gene: TRBJ1-3
v_gene: TRBV7-2
CDR3aa: CASSRIGVSGNTIYF

j_gene: TRBJ2-5
v_gene: TRBV7-9
CDR3aa: CASSLLGTQYF

j_gene: TRBJ2-2
v_gene: TRBV13
CDR3aa: CASSFFLRGFDDTGELFF

j_gene: TRBJ2-5
v_gene: TRBV7-6
CDR3aa: CASSYPGAGLYQETQYF

j_gene: TRBJ2-7
v_gene: TRBV5-1
CDR3aa: CASRIALGGSYEQYF

j_gene: TRBJ1-2
v_gene: TRBV29-1
CDR3aa: CSVVGLSGYTF

j_gene: TRBJ2-1
v_gene: TRBV20-1
CDR3aa: CSAREGVMNEQFF

j_gene: TRBJ1-1
v_gene: TRBV20-1
CDR3aa: CSARDPTVRNTEAFF

j_gene: TRBJ1-2
v_gene: TRBV29-1
CDR3aa: CSVGPLGDYGYTF

j_gene: TRBJ2-7
v_gene: TRBV10-3
CDR3aa: CAISESGTLYEQYF

j_gene: TRBJ2-1
v_gene: TRBV20-1
CDR3aa: CSAREQERENEQFF

j_gene: TRBJ2-2
v_gene: TRBV28
CDR3aa: CASSLSGQYTGELFF

j_gene: TRBJ1-6
v_gene: TRBV28
CDR3aa: CASSQPPDTVGPLHF

j_gene: TRBJ2-7
v_gene: TRBV15
CDR3aa: CATSRAGGRFSYEQYF

j_gene: TRBJ1-1
v_gene: TRBV29-1
CDR3aa: CSVGGGVGLPEAFF

j_gene: TRBJ2-7
v_gene: TRBV29-1
CDR3aa: CSVMTVSSLSYEQYF

j_gene: TRBJ1-5
v_gene: TRBV25-1
CDR3aa: CASSEARGQPQHF